The 26 T cell receptor beta chains reported below all come from one sample, sequenced in a study of identical twins. One entry per CDR3 protein results from TCRdb running MiXCR on the 5' RACE reads. Of around 530,000 distinct CDR3 sequences detected, approximately 16% appear once; the ten largest clones hold 0.35% to 0.45%. These same data were also listed under a study on yellow fever vaccine responses in identical twins.

The sequenced sample consisted of CD4+ T cells sorted from blood. These receptors originate from a woman in her late teens or twenties in good health.

A few counts support this clonotype. The chain links TRBV12-3 or TRBV12-4 to TRBJ2-3; D gene ambiguous. This CDR3 spans 14 amino acids. The germline V and J ends were trimmed by 2 bases and 6 bases, with 12 bases remaining between them. Written as DNA, the CDR3 is TGTGCCAGCAGTTTACGGTGGAGCGCGGATACGCAGTATTTT. It is translated as CASSLRWSADTQYF.

In this sample, this clonotype turned up a few times. The chain uses TRBV5-6 and TRBJ2-5, with D tentatively TRBD2 (5 bases). Germline V gives CDR1 SGHDT, CDR2 YYEEEE. CDR3 length: 14 residues. Trimming pared 4 bases from V and 1 base from J, leaving 11 bases between. CDR3 DNA sequence: TGTGCCAGCAGCCCCCCTAGCTCCCAAGAGACCCAGTACTTC. It codes for CASSPPSSQETQYF.

This chain connects TRBV20-1 to TRBJ2-2, with D uncertain. Per the germline V gene, CDR1 is DFQATT and CDR2 is SNEGSKA (reference sequence). Trimming shortened V by 5 bases and J by 8 bases, and 12 bases separated the two germline ends. The CDR3 is 12 residues long. The DNA of the CDR3 is TGCAGTGCTGGGTCCGCAGCTGGGGAGCTGTTTTTT. Protein product: CSAGSAAGELFF.

The V gene is TRBV5-1, the J gene TRBJ2-1; TRBD2 aligns across 8 bases. The CDR3 has 15 amino acids. Germline CDR1 reads SGHRS; CDR2 reads YFSETQ. V was clipped by 3 bases and J by 3 bases; unmatched bases: 5. The CDR3 region has the DNA TGCGCCAGCAGCTCGGGAGGGAATCTCTACAATGAGCAGTTCTTC. Its translation: CASSSGGNLYNEQFF.

In its sample, this clonotype was seen a few times. This chain links TRBV4-1 with TRBJ2-5, with D tentatively TRBD1 (6 bases). Germline CDR1 MGHRA, CDR2 YSYEKL. The V end was cut by 0 bases, the J end by 5 bases, with 19 bases between. CDR3 length: 17 amino acids. This CDR3 reads CASSQDKSGQGMETQYF. The CDR3 region has the DNA TGCGCCAGCAGCCAAGATAAGTCGGGTCAGGGGATGGAGACCCAGTACTTC.

V gene TRBV2 combines with J gene TRBJ1-1; 8 nucleotides line up with TRBD1. Trimming took 6 bases from V and 6 from J; bases not matched to a gene: 9. Germline CDR1 SNHLY, CDR2 FYNNEI. The CDR3 is 14 amino acids. This CDR3 is CASRKDRAGSEAFF. The CDR3 region has the DNA TGTGCCAGCAGGAAGGACAGGGCAGGCTCTGAAGCTTTCTTT.

This chain links TRBV5-1 with TRBJ2-1; D not resolved. Germline loops: CDR1 SGHRS, CDR2 YFSETQ. CDR3 length: 12 amino acids. V lost 0 bases to trimming and J lost 10 bases, with 8 bases between them. The CDR3, as DNA: TGCGCCAGCAGCTTGGTCGATGCCGAGCAGTTCTTC. Its translation: CASSLVDAEQFF.

This clonotype was seen at least ten times. The CDR3 loop is CASSSGTYANTGELFF. The CDR3 DNA reads TGTGCCAGCAGTTCCGGGACTTATGCGAACACCGGGGAGCTGTTTTTT. This chain connects TRBV12-3 or TRBV12-4 to TRBJ2-2, with D tentatively TRBD2 (6 bases). V gave up 4 bases and J gave up 0 bases, with 12 bases separating them. The CDR3 runs 16 residues.

This clonotype appeared a few times. J is TRBJ1-3 and V is TRBV5-1, with TRBD1 as a possible D gene (5 bases). The CDR3 consists of 14 residues. The V and J ends lost 5 bases and 0 bases respectively, with 9 bases between them. The germline V gene has CDR1 SGHRS and CDR2 YFSETQ. The CDR3 DNA follows: TGCGCCAGCAGACCGGGACGCTCTGGAAACACCATATATTTT. It translates to CASRPGRSGNTIYF.

This clonotype was detected many times. The chain carries TRBV10-3 and TRBJ2-2; unclear D gene. The CDR3 loop spans 15 amino acids. CDR1 and CDR2 (germline): ENHRY, SYGVKD. The germline V and J ends were trimmed by 0 bases and 3 bases, with 8 bases remaining between them. CDR3 protein: CAISESDSHTGELFF. In DNA form, the CDR3 reads TGTGCCATCAGTGAGTCTGACTCCCACACCGGGGAGCTGTTTTTT.

The genes are TRBV10-3 and TRBJ2-7; possibly TRBD1 for D (6 bases). V lost 3 bases and J 5 bases, leaving 17 bases between the germline ends. The CDR3 is 15 residues long. Per the germline V gene, CDR1 is ENHRY and CDR2 is SYGVKD. The CDR3 loop is CAISDPTRTAHEQYV. The CDR3 DNA reads as TGTGCCATCAGTGATCCAACCAGGACAGCCCACGAGCAGTACGTC.

In its sample, this clonotype was seen a few times. The chain couples TRBV20-1 to TRBJ2-2, with 9 bases fitting TRBD2. The CDR3 consists of 15 residues. CDR1 is DFQATT, CDR2 SNEGSKA, per germline (reference sequence). Unmatched junction bases numbered 3, after V lost 3 bases and J lost 1 base. Written as DNA, the CDR3 is TGCAGTGCTAGGATAGCGGGAGTGAACACCGGGGAGCTGTTTTTT. Translated: CSARIAGVNTGELFF.

This chain joins TRBV25-1 and TRBJ1-3; weak D call: TRBD1 (5 bases). V lost 4 bases, J lost 2 bases, and 15 bases lay in between. The CDR3 length is 16 residues. Germline lookup yields CDR1 MGHDK and CDR2 SYGVNS. CDR3 bases: TGTGCCAGCAGTGTGACGGGACCGGCGACTGGAAACACCATATATTTT. Protein: CASSVTGPATGNTIYF.

The chain joins TRBV7-9 to TRBJ2-3; D is uncertain. The CDR3 loop spans 14 amino acids. The V end was cut by 5 bases, the J end by 4 bases, with 13 bases between. Germline CDR1 reads SEHNR; CDR2 reads FQNEAQ (reference sequence). The CDR3 coding sequence is TGTGCCAGCAGCCGGGCTATGGTCCCAGATACGCAGTATTTT. It encodes CASSRAMVPDTQYF.

The chain has TRBV6-1 and TRBJ2-3; 11 bases agree with TRBD1. The V gene end was trimmed by 6 bases and the J gene end by 2 bases; junction bases not matched to a gene: 7. The length of the CDR3 is 16 residues. Per the germline V gene, CDR1 is MNHNS and CDR2 is SASEGT. This chain's CDR3 is CASSARTGGLTDTQYF. In DNA, the CDR3 is TGTGCCAGCAGCGCTAGGACAGGGGGCCTCACAGATACGCAGTATTTT.

In its sample, this clonotype was seen a few times. This chain links TRBV10-3 with TRBJ2-1; TRBD2 agrees at 7 bases. V lost 8 bases and J lost 7; bases outside the gene matches: 8. The CDR3 consists of 13 residues. Germline lookup yields CDR1 ENHRY and CDR2 SYGVKD. The CDR3 region is CAICAGAGNEQFF. The CDR3, as DNA: TGTGCCATCTGCGCGGGAGCCGGAAATGAGCAGTTCTTC.

The gene calls are TRBV5-1 and TRBJ1-1, with 9 bases matching TRBD1. CDR1 SGHRS and CDR2 YFSETQ come from the germline V gene. This CDR3 is built from 15 residues. The junction had 7 bases not matched to a gene; V was cut back by 4 bases and J by 3 bases. CDR3 sequence: CASSLRDRVYTEAFF. DNA of the CDR3: TGCGCCAGCAGCCTCCGGGACAGGGTGTACACTGAAGCTTTCTTT. Full variable domain (outside the CDR3, taken from reference TRBV5-1 and TRBJ1-1): KAGVTQTPRYLIKTRGQQVTLSCSPISGHRSVSWYQQTPGQGLQFLFEYFSETQRNKGNFPGRFSGRQFSNSRSEMNVSTLELGDSALYLCASSLRDRVYTEAFFGQGTRLTVV.

The CDR3 region has the DNA TGTGCCATCAGGCAGTTAGGTTCGAGCTCTGGGGCCAACGTCCTGACTTTC. Translated, it gives CAIRQLGSSSGANVLTF. The chain carries TRBV10-3 and TRBJ2-6; D not resolved. The V gene's germline CDR1 is ENHRY and CDR2 SYGVKD. This CDR3 is built from 17 residues. V gave up 6 bases and J gave up 0 bases, with 15 bases separating them.

This clonotype was observed a few times. V usage is TRBV6-5 and J usage is TRBJ2-3; TRBD1 aligns across 11 bases. Per germline, CDR1 MNHEY and CDR2 SVGAGI. The CDR3 is 18 amino acids. The V gene end was trimmed by 0 bases and the J gene end by 4 bases; junction bases not matched to a gene: 9. The chain's CDR3 is CASSYSIPGQGASDTQYF. The CDR3 DNA follows: TGTGCCAGCAGTTACTCGATCCCTGGACAGGGGGCTTCAGATACGCAGTATTTT.

This clonotype was detected a few times. The chain has TRBV3-1 and TRBJ2-3; possibly TRBD2 for D (6 bases). Per germline, CDR1 LGHDT and CDR2 YNNKEL (reference sequence). The CDR3 has 16 amino acids. Trimming shortened V by 0 bases and J by 2 bases, and 12 bases separated the two germline ends. The CDR3 protein is CASSQDGGTYTDTQYF. CDR3 in DNA: TGTGCCAGCAGCCAAGACGGGGGAACATACACAGATACGCAGTATTTT.

This clonotype was counted at least ten times. This chain links TRBV27 with TRBJ2-5, with TRBD2 identical over 12 bases. The germline V gene has CDR1 MNHEY and CDR2 SMNVEV (reference sequence). The CDR3 sequence is 14 residues long. V was clipped by 5 bases and J by 6 bases; unmatched bases: 4. The CDR3 DNA reads TGTGCCAGCAGTCAGACTAGCGGGAGTCAGACCCAGTACTTC. Its protein product is CASSQTSGSQTQYF.

V is TRBV6-1 and J is TRBJ2-2; D may correspond to TRBD1 or TRBD2 (5 bases each). This CDR3 spans 14 amino acids. Trimming pared 7 bases from V and 1 base from J, leaving 10 bases between. Germline-derived CDR1 and CDR2 are MNHNS and SASEGT. As DNA, the CDR3 is TGTGCCAGCATAAGGGACGGGAACACCGGGGAGCTGTTTTTT. This encodes CASIRDGNTGELFF.

This clonotype was seen just once. The chain carries TRBV6-1 and TRBJ2-5, with TRBD2 identical over 9 bases. The CDR3 totals 15 residues. The junction had 8 bases not matched to a gene; V was cut back by 6 bases and J by 3 bases. Germline V gene data show CDR1 as MNHNS and CDR2 as SASEGT. The CDR3 nucleotides are TGTGCCAGCAGCTTCCGCGGGGGGGATAAAGAGACCCAGTACTTC. Protein product: CASSFRGGDKETQYF.

This clonotype was counted between two and nine times. The chain couples TRBV29-1 to TRBJ2-5; TRBD1 matches at 10 bases. Trimming took 0 bases from V and 0 from J; bases not matched to a gene: 7. Germline-derived CDR1 and CDR2 are SQVTM and ANQGSEA. The CDR3 has 17 residues. The CDR3 loop is CSVEDLFGTGDQETQYF. Written as DNA, the CDR3 is TGCAGCGTTGAAGATTTGTTCGGGACAGGGGACCAAGAGACCCAGTACTTC.

This clonotype was recorded once. This CDR3 reads CSASRIQGIATGELFF. CDR3 DNA: TGCAGTGCTAGTCGTATACAGGGGATTGCCACCGGGGAGCTGTTTTTT. The chain is built from TRBV20-1 and TRBJ2-2, with TRBD1 matching 7 bases. Germline loops: CDR1 DFQATT, CDR2 SNEGSKA (reference sequence). The CDR3 sequence is 16 residues long. Trimming removed 3 bases from V and 4 bases from J; junction bases left unmatched: 11.

V usage is TRBV4-1 and J usage is TRBJ2-2, with 10 bases matching TRBD1. This CDR3 region has 15 residues. The germline V gene encodes CDR1 MGHRA and CDR2 YSYEKL. V dropped 3 bases and J dropped 4; count of bases not matched to a gene: 2. CDR3 sequence: CASSQGTGVTGELFF. DNA of the CDR3: TGCGCCAGCAGCCAGGGGACAGGGGTCACCGGGGAGCTGTTTTTT.